The entry that follows covers one T cell receptor beta chain sequence. Antigen unknown. This sample was included in a study of regulatory T cells in long-lasting Graves disease. Study-wide results and limits: Accuracy was perhaps lowered by the small sample size. Persistent disease preferred TRBV28, TRBJ1-2 and TRBJ2-5; new disease, TRBV20-1 and TRBJ2-1.

Germline lookup yields CDR1 KGHSH and CDR2 LQKENI. Deletions cut 6 bases from V and 2 bases from J, with 13 bases between. The CDR3 covers 14 residues. Described time point: persistent/refractory GD, antithyroid drugs over 5 years with positive TRAb. PBMCs were the source of the RNA used for TCR sequencing. Building the TCR beta libraries relied on iRepertoire HTBI primers, and CDR3 regions underwent Arm-PCR. Source study methods: Samples collectively showed fewer than 80 TRBV and 14 TRBJ segments. One entry per CDR3 protein, called by TCRdb with MiXCR from the multiplex PCR reads. These V and J calls originate from TCRdb's pipeline instead of the authors' own analysis. Seen here are about 450,000 distinct CDR3 sequences, around 24% observed once, and the top ten hold roughly 30%.

Sequenced here: peripheral blood mononuclear cells (PBMCs), sampled when the disease was refractory, from a patient treated with antithyroid drugs. V is TRBV18 and J is TRBJ1-2; weak D call: TRBD1 (5 bases). This clonotype was obtained from a female donor with Graves disease. The CDR3 is CASSWDSLNYGYTF. DNA of the CDR3: TGTGCCAGCTCGTGGGACTCACTCAACTATGGCTACACCTTC. Full variable domain (rest looked up from reference TRBV18 and TRBJ1-2): NAGVMQNPRHLVRRRGQEARLRCSPMKGHSHVYWYRQLPEEGLKFMVYLQKENIIDESGMPKERFSAEFPKEGPSILRIQQVVRGDSAAYFCASSWDSLNYGYTFGSGTRLTVV.